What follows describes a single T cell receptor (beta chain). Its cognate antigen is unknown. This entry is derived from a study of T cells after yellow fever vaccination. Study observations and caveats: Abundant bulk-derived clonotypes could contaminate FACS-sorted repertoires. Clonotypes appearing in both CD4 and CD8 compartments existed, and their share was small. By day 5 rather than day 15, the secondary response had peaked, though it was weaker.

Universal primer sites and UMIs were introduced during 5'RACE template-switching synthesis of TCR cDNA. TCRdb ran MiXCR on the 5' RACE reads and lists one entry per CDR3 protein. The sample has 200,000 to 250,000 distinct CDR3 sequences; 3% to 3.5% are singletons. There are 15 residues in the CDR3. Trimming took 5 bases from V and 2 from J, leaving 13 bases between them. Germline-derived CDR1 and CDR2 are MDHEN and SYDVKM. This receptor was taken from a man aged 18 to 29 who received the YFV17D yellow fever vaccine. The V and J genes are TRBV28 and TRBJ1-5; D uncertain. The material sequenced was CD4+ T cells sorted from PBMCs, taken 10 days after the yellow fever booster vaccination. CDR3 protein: CASSGSNSGNQPQHF. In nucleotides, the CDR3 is TGTGCCAGCAGTGGCTCAAACAGTGGCAATCAGCCCCAGCATTTT.